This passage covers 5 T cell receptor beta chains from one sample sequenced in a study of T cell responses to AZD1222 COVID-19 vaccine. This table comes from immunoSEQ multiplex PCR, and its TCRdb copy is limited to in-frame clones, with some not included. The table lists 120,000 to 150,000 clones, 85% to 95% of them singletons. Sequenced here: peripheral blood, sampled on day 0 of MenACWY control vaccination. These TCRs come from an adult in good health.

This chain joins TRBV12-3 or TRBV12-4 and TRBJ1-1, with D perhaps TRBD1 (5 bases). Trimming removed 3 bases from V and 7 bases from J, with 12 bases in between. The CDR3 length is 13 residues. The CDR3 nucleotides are TGTGCCAGCAGTTTTGAGGGGATAGGTGAAGCTTTCTTT. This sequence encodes CASSFEGIGEAFF.

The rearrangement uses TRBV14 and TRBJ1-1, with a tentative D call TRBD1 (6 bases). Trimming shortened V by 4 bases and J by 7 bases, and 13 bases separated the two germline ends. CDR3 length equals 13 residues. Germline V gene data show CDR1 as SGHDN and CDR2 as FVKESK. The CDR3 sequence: CASSLRGAGEAFF. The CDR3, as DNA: TGTGCCAGCAGCCTCCGGGGGGCGGGTGAAGCTTTCTTT.

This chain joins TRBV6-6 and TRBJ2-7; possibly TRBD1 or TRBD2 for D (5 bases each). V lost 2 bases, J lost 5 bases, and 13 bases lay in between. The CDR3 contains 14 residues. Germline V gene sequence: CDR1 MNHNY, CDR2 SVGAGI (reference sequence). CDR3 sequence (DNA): TGTGCCAGCAGTTACGGGACCGTACGTCACGAGCAGTACTTC. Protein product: CASSYGTVRHEQYF.

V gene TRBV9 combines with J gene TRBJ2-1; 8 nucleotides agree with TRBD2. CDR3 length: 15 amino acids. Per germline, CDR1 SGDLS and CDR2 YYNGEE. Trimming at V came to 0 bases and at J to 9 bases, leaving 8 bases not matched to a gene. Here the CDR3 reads CASSVDPGRASEQFF. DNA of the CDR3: TGTGCCAGCAGCGTAGACCCCGGGAGGGCCAGTGAGCAGTTCTTC. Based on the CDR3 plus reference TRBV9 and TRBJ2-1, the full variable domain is DSGVTQTPKHLITATGQRVTLRCSPRSGDLSVYWYQQSLDQGLQFLIQYYNGEERAKGNILERFSAQQFPDLHSELNLSSLELGDSALYFCASSVDPGRASEQFFGPGTRLTVL.

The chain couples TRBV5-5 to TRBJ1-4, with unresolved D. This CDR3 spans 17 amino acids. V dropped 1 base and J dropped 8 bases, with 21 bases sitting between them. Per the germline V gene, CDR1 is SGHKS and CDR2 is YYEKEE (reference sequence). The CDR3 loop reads CASSLRGRGPVQEKLFF. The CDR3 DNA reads TGTGCCAGCAGCTTGCGGGGTAGAGGTCCTGTCCAGGAAAAACTGTTTTTT.